This T cell receptor (beta chain) was identified during a study of blood T cell repertoires in COVID-19. About the study: Acute and convalescent COVID-19 samples came from the United States, Italy and Spain. Nucleic acid was either cDNA or gDNA, and it came from T cells, B-cell-depleted T cells, or PBMCs.

The germline V gene encodes CDR1 MDHEN and CDR2 SYDVKM. There are 15 residues in the CDR3. With V trimmed by 5 bases and J by 0 bases, 6 bases remained unmatched. In the study's own analysis: Reference gene primer amplification gave estimated nucleated cell counts. Method: immunoSEQ multiplex PCR; TCRdb's copy keeps in-frame clones and lacks some. V, J and clone size were drawn from that table, and D and trimming were deduced from the DNA. The sample has 200,000 to 300,000 clones; about four fifths are singletons. The chain uses TRBV28 and TRBJ1-1; 7 bases match TRBD1. This TCR derives from a woman in her late teens or twenties with acute or convalescent COVID-19. Sequenced material: peripheral blood. The CDR3 sequence: CASSGTDIMNTEAFF. The CDR3 region has the DNA TGTGCCAGCAGTGGGACAGACATCATGAACACTGAAGCTTTCTTT.